This T cell receptor (beta chain) was identified during a study of shared clonotypes between healthy human individuals. Points from the study as a whole: Some naive CD4 clonotypes, roughly 4.8%, turned up in common across several donors.

Regarding this clone: The antigen is not known. The same CDR3 can be traced to other DNA sequences in this sample.

Each sample came from a Caucasian adult donor living in Nashville, Tennessee. In the original processing: Junction-only immunoSEQ sequences carried no quality scores, so filtering differed. Sequenced by immunoSEQ multiplex PCR; TCRdb stores in-frame clones only, minus some. Clone size and V and J calls were adopted from that table, with D and trimming inferred from the DNA. The data show around 1 million clones, 70% to 85% seen once. Sequenced sample: memory CD4+ T cells sorted from blood. Indicated subset: CD45RA-negative fraction. This receptor was obtained from a man aged 18 to 29 in good health.

As DNA, the CDR3 is TGTGCCAGCTCACCACCTGGCGGCTCCTACGAGCAGTACTTC. This encodes CASSPPGGSYEQYF. The chain carries TRBV18 and TRBJ2-7; the D is unclear. Deletions cut 0 bases from V and 0 bases from J, with 6 bases between. Germline V gives CDR1 KGHSH, CDR2 LQKENI. This CDR3 is 14 amino acids long.